A single T cell receptor (beta chain) is shown here with its context. This clone was seen once. It has no known antigen specificity. The sample holds no much larger clone one base away, and base qualities are not on file. The sample is drawn from a study of shared clonotypes between healthy human individuals (dated by TCRdb to 2019 to 2021). For context, the study as a whole: A couple of women and a few men aged 18 to 49 years were included in the cohort. For each donor, CD4 naive and CD4 memory were each run on three plates, CD8 naive on two plates, and CD8 memory on one plate. Blood TCR repertoires of about five healthy adults were deeply sequenced to estimate repertoire size and the extent of clonotype sharing between individuals. To increase sequencing depth and limit assay-specific biases, different laboratories used diverse techniques to prepare libraries and sequence TCR repertoires. Between about 0.8 and 9 billion PBMCs per donor were obtained by leukapheresis.

Summary of the overall study and its limitations: Estimated clonotype richness was generally larger for naive than for memory subsets. Rarefaction of sorted-subset datasets indicated incomplete sequencing despite the large sequencing depth. Compared with non-shared clonotypes, the clonotypes found in all four sorted-subset donors had higher generation probabilities. The small number of donors limited the genetic and exposure-history diversity represented. Based on pairwise subsampling, the degree of clonotype sharing among donors was expected to be affected by sequencing depth. Only blood was sampled, and tissue TCR repertoires likely differ from those in blood. Sharing across a handful of donors was observed for approximately 5% of naive CD4, 3% to 3.5% of naive CD8, 2% to 2.5% of memory CD4, and roughly 0.4% of memory CD8 clonotypes.

Using the deep immunoSEQ assay, TCR CDR3 regions were amplified from genomic DNA by multiplex PCR. Extracted genomic DNA from each cell subset was distributed evenly across all wells of several immunoSEQ 96-well plates, and each plate was treated as a replicate. For sorted subsets, around 200 ng genomic DNA, equal to about 30,000 T cell genomes, was loaded into each replicate PCR. The purified libraries were quantified using a Qubit 3.0 fluorometer, sized with a Bioanalyzer 2100, and then quantified again using the KAPA Library Quantification kit. Each immunoSEQ 96-well plate was sequenced on its own single-read 150-cycle Illumina NextSeq 550 flow cell. As for how the authors treated the data: Because the immunoSEQ output included only junctional sequences and no quality scores, the filtering could not be the same as the filtering used for full-length reads. To assign V/J genes and CDR3, sequences were annotated against IMGT germline references using PyIR, a Python wrapper for IgBLAST v1.9. Reads were filtered out if the reads had weak V/J assignments (E-value above 1e-6), no CDR3, stop codons, out-of-frame junctions, or ambiguous translated residues. V3J clonotypes were defined as sequences sharing the same inferred V gene, J gene, and CDR3 amino acid sequence. The percentage overlap between two repertoires was calculated by dividing the number of shared unique clonotypes by the size of the smaller repertoire. Three approaches were used to assess repertoire richness: RTK rarefaction, the Chao1 estimator, and Recon v2.1 estimates of unobserved clonotypes. For all TCRbeta clonotypes obtained by the gDNA method from a handful of donors, generation probabilities were computed with OLGA. TCRdb stores this immuneACCESS table with in-frame sequences only. Part of the clones is absent; in the studies checked, under half of the shortfall reflects unresolved V genes, and no reason is known for the rest. D and trimming were read from the DNA, whereas the V and J calls and clone size are those reported in that table. The sample table records around 560,000 clones; 85% to 95% of these occur just once. The ten largest clones represent over 0.1% of the sample.

CD8 naive samples were CD45RO-negative cells positively selected for CCR7, giving a CD45RA+CCR7+ population that excluded TemRA cells. Donors were healthy HIV-negative adults with no recently reported acute infections or vaccinations. Every donor was a Caucasian adult residing in Nashville, Tennessee, USA. Blood was collected by leukapheresis, and PBMCs were isolated by Ficoll-Histopaque density gradient centrifugation and then cryopreserved in liquid nitrogen vapor phase. Analytical flow cytometry was used to check the purity and quantity of every magnetically sorted T cell population. Each sorted fraction had its genomic DNA isolated and then quantified by UV absorbance on a Nanodrop 2000c. Specimen: naive CD8+ T cells sorted from blood. The cell subset or site label, read with the paper, signifies: CD45RA+CCR7+. The TCR was taken from a woman aged 30 to 39 in good health.

CDR3 reads: CASSFWRGSNTGELFF. The nucleotide sequence reads TGTGCCAGCAGCTTTTGGCGGGGATCGAACACCGGGGAGCTGTTTTTT. The chain is made from TRBV11-2 and TRBJ2-2, with TRBD2 perhaps the D gene, on 6 matching bases. Reading from cysteine to phenylalanine, the CDR3 counts 16 amino acids. Left in the record is the CDR3 DNA by itself, 48 bases read in frame from the first base. CDR1 SGHAT and CDR2 FQNNGV are derived from the germline V gene. V was cut back by 3 bases and J by 0 bases, leaving a gap of 11 bases between them.